In its sample, the clone carrying this T cell receptor (beta chain) was seen once. The target antigen is unknown. Profiled with immunoSEQ multiplex PCR; TCRdb holds only in-frame clones, not every one. The repertoire holds approximately 340,000 clones, more than 60% seen once, with more than 9% in the top ten. CDR1 SGHDT and CDR2 YYEEEE come from the germline V gene. This CDR3 is built from 16 residues. V dropped 4 bases and J dropped 6; count of bases not matched to a gene: 11. The source of the sample is a study of shared clonotypes between healthy human individuals. General study findings and limits: Memory subsets generally showed lower estimated richness than naive subsets.

The chain uses TRBV5-6 and TRBJ2-1; 9 positions agree with TRBD2. The clonotype originates from a man aged 30-40 years in good health. Source material: memory CD4+ T cells sorted from blood. Stated subset: CD45RA-negative fraction. The CDR3 nucleotides are TGTGCCAGCAGCGGAGCCGGGACTAGCAACCCCAATGAGCAGTTCTTC. Translated, it gives CASSGAGTSNPNEQFF.